This TCR beta chain derives from a study of CD8+ T cells in alopecia areata. Study summary: Dosing spanned 6 to 18 months on tofacitinib, then 6 months off drug.

Following extraction, RNA underwent reverse transcription to cDNA, which served as the sequencing template. Method: immunoSEQ multiplex PCR; TCRdb's copy keeps in-frame clones and lacks some. The sample has approximately 61,000 clones; 96% are singletons. Germline values: CDR1 SEHNR, CDR2 FQNEAQ (reference sequence). The CDR3 contains 16 residues. The V gene lost 2 bases and the J gene lost 2 bases, with 14 bases spanning the gap. A note on this clone: Its antigen is not identified.

Lesional scalp tissue (obtained by punch biopsy) and peripheral blood were collected from alopecia areata patients. Study-wide findings and caveats: Normal scalp showed lower clonality than lesional scalp, especially alopecia totalis/universalis.

The receptor comes from a human donor with alopecia areata. V and J are TRBV7-9 and TRBJ2-3, with D tentatively TRBD2 (7 bases). The sample was CD8+ T cells sorted from blood, taken at week 0. The CDR3 spells CASSLSVGGHTDTQYF. The CDR3 DNA is TGTGCCAGCAGCTTATCCGTGGGGGGGCACACAGATACGCAGTATTTT. Full variable domain (rest looked up from reference TRBV7-9 and TRBJ2-3): DTGVSQNPRHKITKRGQNVTFRCDPISEHNRLYWYRQTLGQGPEFLTYFQNEAQLEKSRLLSDRFSAERPKGSFSTLEIQRTEQGDSAMYLCASSLSVGGHTDTQYFGPGTRLTVL.